The present entry profiles one T cell receptor beta chain with its context. This clonotype occurred many times. Which antigen it targets is not known. No base qualities exist here, and no much larger clone lies one base off it. The TCR beta CDR3 regions were amplified from the RNA transcripts. For the first round of RT-PCR on the TCR CDR3, the HTBI primer set was used together with the Qiagen OneStep RT-PCR kit. Libraries were constructed in a second round of multiplex PCR, after which size selection and purification were carried out. Libraries were sequenced paired-end with 100 bp reads on an Illumina HiSeq2000. On the authors' methods: SOAPnuke was used to process the raw data, with reads discarded if the reads contained adapters or uncalled bases, had a mean Phred below 15, or lacked an exact constant-primer or identifier match. High-quality paired reads were merged with COPE v1.2.5, and unique nucleotide sequences were defined as clonotypes. Clonotypes were aligned to IMGT TRBV, TRBD and TRBJ reference segments using MiTCR v1.1. Only V-J combinations with frequency above 0.0001, covering 99% to 99.2% of repertoires, were analysed. The TCS score was defined as the ratio of F50 (clonal expansion) to E x V (chaos), calculated using BLOSUM62-based TCRdist between CDR3 peptides within each V-J. Welch's t-statistics and random forest reduced 450 to 600 V-J features to roughly 13, which were used in a naive Bayes classifier (R e1071). TCRdb itself trimmed the public reads at Q25 with fastp, ran MiXCR and retained productive beta chains. One record per CDR3 amino acid sequence lists the most common genes and DNA. In this record, the V and J calls reflect TCRdb's handling and not the investigators' own analysis. This sample has around 350,000 distinct CDR3 sequences in its table, and approximately 13% of those were observed once. Jointly, the top ten make up 9.2% of the sample.

The trim is 4 bases for V and 6 bases for J, with a gap of 21 bases between the germline ends. Reading from cysteine to phenylalanine, the CDR3 counts 16 amino acids. Of all the DNA, just the CDR3 is kept, 48 bases in frame from base 1. CDR1 and CDR2 are read off the germline V gene as SGHVS and FQNEAQ. The sample is drawn from a study of T cells in Graves' hyperthyroidism and ophthalmopathy (dated by TCRdb to about 2019). At the level of the whole study: Peripheral blood was sampled at the time of initial diagnosis, prior to any treatment. The study also compared thyroid tissue and blood T-cell repertoires from about six Graves' hyperthyroidism patients. After sampling, hyperthyroidism patients received methimazole starting at 30 mg daily, and ophthalmopathy patients received high-dose intravenous methylprednisolone. Prospective prediction of ophthalmopathy was tested in an independent validation cohort consisting of 18 to 20 hyperthyroidism patients and 17 patients who later progressed to ophthalmopathy. The approximately 100 discovery patients were randomly divided into training and test sets at a 7:3 ratio. TCR Vbeta CDR3 sequencing of around 130 peripheral blood samples (more than 40 ophthalmopathy, 75 to 85 hyperthyroidism and around 17 progressor patients) is reported in the paper. To identify distinguishing TCR V-J signatures, a discovery cohort of about a hundred patients was used, comprising roughly 45 with Graves' ophthalmopathy and about 59 with stable Graves' hyperthyroidism.

Overall results and qualifications from the work: Ophthalmopathy was separated from stable hyperthyroidism by a 13 V-J signature model, with approximately 89% sensitivity and approximately 81% specificity obtained in cross-validation and 80%/75% obtained in testing. Sample size was not statistically predetermined, and blinding of investigators to group allocation was not performed. Most expanded thyroid clonotypes (frequency above 0.001) were also detected in blood, suggesting blood repertoires may reflect thyroid immune responses. In validation, progression to ophthalmopathy was predicted by the model with approximately 67% sensitivity and roughly 72% specificity, a median of around 6.5 months before onset.

Graves' hyperthyroidism was defined as stable when no progression to ophthalmopathy occurred over 18 months of follow-up. The hyperthyroidism patients were between 18 and 65 years old and newly diagnosed, with a disease duration of less than 2 months. Any patient with an uncontrolled infection, another autoimmune disease, pregnancy or lactation was excluded. Clinical symptoms, serum thyroxine and TRAb, thyroid ultrasound, and orbital computed tomography formed the basis for the diagnoses. PBMCs were isolated from about 10 ml of fresh peripheral blood by Ficoll-Paque density gradient centrifugation. Trizol reagent was used to extract total RNA, and RNA quality was then checked on an Agilent 2100 Bioanalyzer.

This clonotype originated in a woman aged 18 to 35 with Graves' hyperthyroidism. The specimen sequenced was blood. The chain links TRBV7-8 with TRBJ1-1; possibly the D gene is TRBD1, per 6 matching bases. This receptor has the CDR3 CASSWRPPGTRSEAFF. The nucleotide sequence reads TGTGCCAGCAGCTGGCGGCCCCCTGGGACAAGGTCTGAAGCTTTCTTT.